The clone carrying this TCR beta chain occurred many times. As yet, its antigen is unknown. The record originates from a study of response to subunit inactivated influenza vaccine. Study-level results: Every seasonal influenza vaccination brings in few new T cells, the authors suggested.

TCRdb reprocessed the RT-PCR reads via MiXCR and lists one record per CDR3 protein. The table lists approximately 530,000 distinct CDR3 sequences, 6.5% to 8% of them singletons. The CDR3 runs 15 residues. Losses at the gene ends were 5 bases for V and 5 bases for J; bases not matched to a gene: 6. The germline V gene has CDR1 SEHNR and CDR2 FQNEAQ (reference sequence). This material consisted of PBMCs from blood, taken about 24 months after vaccination. This TCR was sampled from a man between 50 and 69 years old who received an inactivated influenza vaccine. The chain is built from TRBV7-9 and TRBJ1-6; 7 nucleotides align to TRBD1. In nucleotides, the CDR3 is TGTGCCAGCAGCCAACAGGGGTCGGATAATTCACCCCTCCACTTT. Translated: CASSQQGSDNSPLHF.